The present TCR beta chain was sequenced within a study of T cells expressing NK-cell markers. UMI-tagged 5'RACE template switching yielded the TCR beta cDNA. After re-calling the 5' RACE reads, TCRdb lists one entry per CDR3 protein, DNA absent. The table lists a few hundred thousand distinct CDR3 sequences. Per germline, CDR1 SGHDT and CDR2 YYEEEE. The CDR3 covers 14 residues. V usage is TRBV5-6 and J usage is TRBJ1-1. This receptor was taken from a woman in her 50s in good health. The sequenced sample was blood T cells: a sorted CD56 or NKG2C T cell subset, CD4+ or CD8+ T cells, or bulk PBMC T cells (not recorded which). This CDR3 is CASSLGTGGLQAFF.